This entry concerns a single T cell receptor (beta chain). Its antigen is unidentified. The sample belongs to a study of CD8+ T cells in alopecia areata. From germline, CDR1 is SGDLS and CDR2 YYNGEE. The CDR3 sequence is 18 residues long. The ends lost 4 bases at V and 0 bases at J; junction bases unmatched: 11. Extracted RNA was reverse transcribed into cDNA, the sequencing template. Repertoires were generated with immunoSEQ multiplex PCR, while TCRdb's copy carries only in-frame clones and drops some. The sample comprises about 110,000 clones, around 59% of which are singletons, and 20% to 25% rests with the top ten. Study-level results: Higher clonality and more expanded CD8+ clones appeared in lesional than normal scalp. Normal skin's resident alphabeta T cells are also sequenced in scalp samples. Against the mouse data, patients shared TCRs less clearly, possibly for HLA reasons.

The chain combines TRBV9 with TRBJ2-2, with 8 bases that match TRBD2. Sequenced sample: CD8+ T cells sorted from blood. The sequence was collected from a human donor in good health. This CDR3 reads CASSHPSGGPTNTGELFF. The CDR3 nucleotides read TGTGCCAGCAGCCACCCCAGCGGGGGACCGACGAACACCGGGGAGCTGTTTTTT.